This passage covers 3 T cell receptor beta chains from one sample sequenced in a study of tumor and adjacent non-tumor tissue in lung cancer. The template was RNA from unsorted bulk tissue. This non-tumor lung sample came from over 3 cm beyond the tumor edge. Three rounds of nested PCR, following a modified ARM-PCR protocol, produced the TCRbeta library. TCRdb ran MiXCR on the multiplex PCR reads and lists one entry per CDR3 protein. Among 77,000 or so distinct CDR3 sequences listed, 76% were seen once. The specimen sequenced was distant non-tumor lung tissue. The receptors stem from a man between 65 and 85 years old with non-small cell lung cancer.

To note about this clonotype: Mismatch with germline at one junction end may stem from a read error. The chain combines TRBV6-1 with TRBJ2-7; 8 nucleotides align to TRBD2. CDR3 length: 15 amino acids. Germline CDR1 MNHNS, CDR2 SASEGT. CDR3 amino acids: CTSSEAGGASYEQYF. The CDR3, as DNA: TGTACCAGCAGTGAGGCGGGGGGCGCATCCTATGAGCAGTACTTC.

This clonotype was counted only a few times. A read error may explain this, as a much larger clone is one base away. The chain joins TRBV6-2 or TRBV6-3 to TRBJ2-1; D not certain. The germline V gene encodes CDR1 MNHEY and CDR2 SVGEGT. The CDR3 runs 13 residues. CDR3 nucleotide sequence: TGTGCCAGCTGTTACAATTGGTTCTATGAGCAGTTCTTC. Translation: CASCYNWFYEQFF.

Details on this clonotype: The conserved closing phenylalanine or tryptophan is absent in this CDR3, likely reflecting a read error. The chain is built from TRBV4-1 and TRBJ2-2, with a possible D match to TRBD1 (5 bases). V shed 0 bases and J shed 2 bases, with 25 bases lying between them. The CDR3 extends over 21 amino acids. Germline-derived CDR1 and CDR2 are MGHRA and YSYEKL. CDR3 DNA sequence: TGCGCCAGCAGCCAAGATATTCAGGGAAAGGGCCCTAAAATAAACACCGGGGAGCTGTTTATT. Amino acid sequence: CASSQDIQGKGPKINTGELFI.